This T cell receptor (beta chain) is drawn from a study of blood T cells in healthy people across ages. Sample-barcoded 5' priming and a J-beta primer mix drove a second PCR of 7 to 11 cycles. TCRdb reprocessed the 5' RACE reads with MiXCR, giving one entry per CDR3 protein. The sample records around 1,800,000 distinct CDR3 sequences, about 39% being singletons. The source material was blood. This TCR was sampled from a human donor in good health.

DNA for the CDR3: TGTGCCAGCAGCCAAGTCGACAGACCCTACGAGCAGTACTTC. Translation gives CASSQVDRPYEQYF. This chain uses TRBV14 with TRBJ2-7; tentative D call: TRBD1 (5 bases). Germline V gene lookup returns CDR1 SGHDN and CDR2 FVKESK. The length of the CDR3 is 14 residues. V gave up 1 base and J gave up 2 bases, with 9 bases separating them.